This TCR beta chain came from a study of immune cell composition in non-small cell lung cancer. Study information: Most cases were lung adenocarcinoma or squamous cell carcinoma. The study's findings and limits: 60% to 75% of squamous and about 31% of adenocarcinoma cases had tumour-associated clones >0.5%. TIL tumour reactivity correlated with maximal tumour-associated clone frequency in adenocarcinoma.

Normal lung was taken at the farthest possible site, at least 3 cm from tumour. The CDR3 has 15 amino acids. CDR1 and CDR2 from the germline V gene are SGHNT and YYREEE (reference sequence). The trim removed 0 bases at V and 8 bases at J, leaving 8 bases unmatched. Comments on this clone: Its cognate antigen is unknown.

The data were produced by immunoSEQ multiplex PCR, yet TCRdb's version contains in-frame clones alone and is incomplete. Seen here are several thousand clones, roughly four fifths observed once, and the top ten hold 12%. The receptor's source is a human donor with non-small cell lung cancer. Sequenced material: non-adjacent lung tissue. The chain carries TRBV5-4 and TRBJ1-2; 9 nucleotides match TRBD1. In DNA form, the CDR3 reads TGTGCCAGCAGCTTGGTAGGACAGGGGTTTGAGGGCTACACCTTC. Translating it yields CASSLVGQGFEGYTF.